These 6 T cell receptor beta chains were all obtained from the same sample, sequenced in a study of post-analysis software for immune sequencing data. Study-wide results and caveats: There were five TRBV segments more frequent in patients than controls, and TRBV5-6, TRBV5-1 and TRBV20-1 were among them.

Antigens for these TCRs are unknown. Unique molecular identifiers featured in each of the TCR beta cDNA libraries. TCRdb re-called the PCR reads through MiXCR, storing one row per CDR3 protein. The repertoire consists of approximately 660,000 distinct CDR3 sequences, with 59% occurring once and the leading ten covering 11%. The source material was blood. These receptor sequences come from a girl under 10 years old with multiple sclerosis.

This chain connects TRBV7-9 to TRBJ2-7; possible D gene TRBD2, 5 bases. With the DNA end fitting TRBJ2-5 better, the J assignment may be wrong. Germline V gene lookup returns CDR1 SEHNR and CDR2 FQNEAQ (reference sequence). CDR3 size: 14 residues. Here the CDR3 DNA reads TGTGCCAGCAGCCGCCGGGGTGAAGGGGAGACCCAGTACTTC. Its protein is CASSRRGEGETQYF.

This clonotype has ten or more counts. The CDR3 nucleotides read TGTGCCAGCAGTGAGGGAAATGAGCAGTTCTTC. Its translation: CASSEGNEQFF. The chain employs TRBV25-1 and TRBJ2-1; D ambiguous. The V end lost 3 bases, the J end lost 7 bases, and 4 bases lay between the germline ends. CDR3 length: 11 amino acids. Germline values: CDR1 MGHDK, CDR2 SYGVNS.

A few counts support this clonotype. V usage is TRBV14 and J usage is TRBJ1-2, with a possible D match to TRBD1 (5 bases). Germline CDR1 reads SGHDN; CDR2 reads FVKESK. The V and J ends lost 0 bases and 8 bases respectively, with 13 bases between them. This CDR3 is 14 amino acids long. CDR3 in DNA: TGTGCCAGCAGCCAAGAGGGGCAGGGACGAGGCTACACCTTC. Protein product: CASSQEGQGRGYTF.

Concerning this clonotype: One end of the junction fails to match germline, which may point to a read error. The rearrangement joins TRBV3-1 to TRBJ2-7; D gene uncertain. The J call is uncertain, as TRBJ2-5 better fits the DNA end. Germline V gene sequence: CDR1 LGHDT, CDR2 YNNKEL (reference sequence). CDR3 size: 13 residues. The CDR3 DNA sequence: TGTACCAGCAGCCGCCGCCCACAAGAGACCCAGTACTTC. As protein: CTSSRRPQETQYF.

The sample holds a few counts of this clonotype. The rearrangement joins TRBV10-3 to TRBJ1-4, with D uncertain. This CDR3 is built from 13 residues. In germline, CDR1 is ENHRY, CDR2 SYGVKD. V was trimmed by 0 bases and J by 8 bases, leaving 7 bases between them. Here the CDR3 DNA reads TGTGCCATCAGTGAGTCCACCGCGGAAAAACTGTTTTTT. Residues: CAISESTAEKLFF.

This clonotype was observed a handful of times. In DNA form, the CDR3 reads TGTGCCAGCAGCTTTGCAGGGGATGAGCAGTTCTTC. Its translation is CASSFAGDEQFF. The chain is built from TRBV7-9 and TRBJ2-1; tentatively, D is TRBD1 (6 bases). CDR1 and CDR2 (germline): SEHNR, FQNEAQ (reference sequence). The CDR3 length is 12 residues. Trimming removed 3 bases at V and 8 bases at J, with 8 bases between.